The clone carrying this T cell receptor beta chain was counted only a few times. Its specificity is unknown. Deletions cut 7 bases from V and 4 bases from J, with 13 bases between. Germline loops: CDR1 SQVTM, CDR2 ANQGSEA. The CDR3 consists of 12 residues. These data are taken from a study of T cell repertoires in cytomegalovirus infection. Turning to the study itself: Indicated by public TCR beta signatures were CMV infection and matching HLA type. Whole-study results and caveats: Within the response measured ex vivo, HLA-C-restricted CMV-specific TCR beta clonotypes were dominant. Carriage of CMV together with the relevant HLA was identifiable through cumulative public TCR beta family frequency.

TCRdb independently ran MiXCR on the reads; one entry per CDR3 protein. In the table there are hundreds of thousands of distinct CDR3 sequences, 20% to 25% of which are singletons. The sequence was collected from a human donor in good health (CMV status not recorded). Some clones in this sample may be carry-over from other donors' samples. The chain uses TRBV29-1 and TRBJ1-1; possibly TRBD1 for D (6 bases). Specimen: CD8+ T cells from PBMCs. This CDR3 reads CSGGRLGTEAFF. As DNA, the CDR3 is TGCAGCGGGGGGCGGTTGGGCACTGAAGCTTTCTTT.